The clone carrying this T cell receptor beta chain was found once. The entry originates in a study of cytomegalovirus exposure and HLA in healthy donors. Primers for the PCR totalled 60 Vbeta and 13 Jbeta. This table comes from immunoSEQ multiplex PCR, and its TCRdb copy is limited to in-frame clones, with some not included. The sample lists 150,000 to 200,000 clones, around 81% occurring once. The sequencing input was PBMCs. The TCR was taken from a woman between 25 and 40 years old in good health and CMV-seropositive.

CDR3 amino acids: CASSPLRGPYTF. The CDR3 nucleotides read TGCGCCAGCAGCCCGCTGCGTGGGCCCTACACCTTC. The rearrangement uses TRBV4-1 and TRBJ1-2; the D is unclear. The germline V and J ends were trimmed by 4 bases and 10 bases, with 13 bases remaining between them. CDR3 length: 12 amino acids. CDR1 MGHRA and CDR2 YSYEKL come from the germline V gene.